This record concerns one T cell receptor (beta chain) sequence. This entry comes from a study of radiotherapy plus CTLA-4 blockade in lung cancer. V lost 8 bases and J lost 0, with 13 bases in between. The CDR3 has 14 residues. Germline-derived CDR1 and CDR2 are MNHEY and SVGAGI. Sequencing was performed with immunoSEQ multiplex PCR; in TCRdb, only in-frame clones are kept and a portion is missing. The data hold approximately 98,000 clones, with roughly four fifths observed a single time. V gene TRBV6-5 combines with J gene TRBJ1-1; TRBD1 is a possible D gene (5 bases). The TCR comes from a human donor with non-small cell lung cancer who had a partial response to radiotherapy plus ipilimumab. The source material was peripheral blood, sampled from a patient treated with radiotherapy plus ipilimumab. The CDR3 loop is CASGGDGMNTEAFF. Written as DNA, the CDR3 is TGTGCCAGCGGGGGGGACGGAATGAACACTGAAGCTTTCTTT.